This T cell receptor beta chain comes out of a study of neurological immune-mediated disorders (dated 2019 in TCRdb). General notes on the study: Peripheral blood TCR-beta repertoires from patients with HTLV-I-associated myelopathy (HAM/TSP), patients with multiple sclerosis, and healthy controls were compared in the study using UMI-based sequencing. The approximately 98 TCR-beta libraries included longitudinal samples, technical triplicates and paired sorted CD4+ and CD8+ T-cell subsets alongside PBMC samples. To precisely calculate how much the frequency of each individual clone varied, libraries were sequenced in technical triplicate. The cohort comprised around 70 subjects: 14 HAM/TSP patients, approximately 34 multiple sclerosis patients and about 20 healthy controls.

What the work shows at the level of the full study, not this receptor alone: Expanded clones from different subjects shared no identical CDR3 amino acid sequences, which suggests that TCR-beta repertoires were private in all groups. The highest TCR clonal expansion was observed in HAM/TSP patients, whereas the lowest was observed in MS patients, even when compared with healthy controls.

To synthesize cDNA, template-switch 5'RACE was performed with a primer carrying a 10-nucleotide random unique molecular identifier so that each TCR transcript was tagged. Over 170 million TCR-beta sequences, covering 15-18 subjects, were produced in each sequencing run. Total RNA was extracted with the RNeasy kit. TCR-beta VDJ regions were amplified with primers for the TCR constant region and the 5'RACE anchor, using the KAPA Real-time Library Amplification kit. A first PCR added sample indexes and Illumina adaptors, after which a second PCR increased the library yield. After Ampure bead purification, the roughly 650 bp TCR product was size-selected on a 2% E-gel SizeSelection system. Before pooling, library quality was assessed on a Bioanalyzer, concentration was determined with Qubit, and library quantification was performed with the Kapa Library Quantification kit. An Illumina HiSeq 2500 sequenced the libraries paired-end 2 x 150 bp. To increase sequence diversity, roughly 24-32% phiX was spiked into each library pool. The original methods were these. The quality-filtered reads were processed with the UMI-based MiGEC pipeline, whose error correction step removed more than 85% of the raw TCR sequences. IMGT germline references were used for alignment of VDJ genes, and clonotypes were defined by a unique CDR3 amino acid sequence together with V-J genes. VDJtools evaluated clonal expansion, Shannon diversity and CDR3 relatedness (CalcPairwiseDistances, ClusterSamples); CLCbio workbench built phylogenetic trees. Expanded clones were defined as having at least 8 unique UMIs, based on coefficient-of-variation modelling across technical triplicates. TCRdb redid the processing of the public reads, applying fastp at Q25 and MiXCR, and retained in-frame beta chains. Identical CDR3 proteins give one entry, which carries the most common genes and DNA. TCRdb's processing, not the authors' own work, is the source of the V and J calls. The sample contains about 59,000 distinct CDR3 sequences, around 24% of them found a single time. The ten largest clones take up less than 6% of the sample.

From the cysteine up to the phenylalanine, the CDR3 has a length of 14 residues. Of the read, only the CDR3 DNA is kept; its 42 bases are in frame from base 1. CDR1 and CDR2, per the germline V gene, are MNHEY and SVGAGI. Relative to germline, V is 4 bases shorter and J is 10 bases shorter, with 20 bases between their ends. The intended sense of this specimen's time point label: technical triplicate 2. For unsorted PBMC libraries, 2 million PBMCs were used after storage in RNAlater at -80 degrees C until RNA extraction. Peripheral blood was subjected to Ficoll-Hypaque density gradient centrifugation to isolate PBMCs, which were then cryopreserved in liquid nitrogen. The table lists this clonotype with many counts. No cognate antigen has been identified for it. Base qualities were left out, and no much larger clone turns up one base away.

The source material was PBMCs. The origin of this receptor is a man between 60 and 70 years old with HTLV-1-associated myelopathy (HAM/TSP). This chain joins TRBV6-5 to TRBJ2-7; matching of 5 bases hints at TRBD2 as the D gene. The nucleotide sequence is given as TGTGCCAGCAGTTCTTCTAAGGCGACTACTTCTCAGTACTTC. Translation gives CASSSSKATTSQYF.